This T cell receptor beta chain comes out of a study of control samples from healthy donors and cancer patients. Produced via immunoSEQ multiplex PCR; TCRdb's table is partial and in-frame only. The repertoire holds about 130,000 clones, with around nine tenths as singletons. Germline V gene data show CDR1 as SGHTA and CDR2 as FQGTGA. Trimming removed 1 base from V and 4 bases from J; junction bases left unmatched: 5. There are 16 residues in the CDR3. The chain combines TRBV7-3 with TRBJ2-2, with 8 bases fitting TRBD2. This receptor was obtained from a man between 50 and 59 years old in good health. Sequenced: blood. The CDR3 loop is CASSLNGGATTGELFF. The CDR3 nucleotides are TGTGCCAGCAGCTTAAACGGGGGGGCCACCACCGGGGAGCTGTTTTTT.